This TCR beta chain was documented in a study of CD8+ T cells in alopecia areata. This CDR3 spans 12 amino acids. The germline V gene has CDR1 MNHEY and CDR2 SVGAGI. J lost 8 bases, V lost 4 bases, and 4 bases had no gene match. Treatment here: oral pan-JAK inhibitor, 5-10 mg twice daily. Alopecia areata patients gave lesional scalp punch biopsies and peripheral blood samples. Isolated RNA was reverse transcribed into cDNA used as the sequencing template. Profiled with immunoSEQ multiplex PCR; TCRdb holds only in-frame clones, not every one. The sample comprises 10,000 to 15,000 clones, approximately 71% of which are singletons, and more than 6.5% rests with the top ten. This clone was seen a handful of times.

This clonotype was sampled from a human donor with alopecia areata. This sample comprised skin, obtained at week 4, from a patient treated with tofacitinib. The genes are TRBV6-5 and TRBJ1-2; 7 bases are shared with TRBD1. Here the CDR3 DNA reads TGTGCCAGCAGTTCATACAGGGGCGGCTACACCTTC. It specifies CASSSYRGGYTF.